These 2 T cell receptor beta chains were sequenced from one sample in a study of PD-L1 blockade in urothelial cancer. Sequencing used immunoSEQ multiplex PCR; TCRdb keeps in-frame clones, though not all of them. Of 40,000 or so clones detected, more than 65% appear once; the ten largest clones hold 3.5%. The sample here was PBMCs, taken around atezolizumab (anti-PD-L1) treatment. These receptors were collected from a man between 65 and 79 years old with urothelial cancer.

The chain links TRBV29-1 to TRBJ2-1; D remains ambiguous. Trimming left V 7 bases short and J 0 bases short, with 16 bases between. Per germline, CDR1 SQVTM and CDR2 ANQGSEA. The CDR3 contains 15 residues. CDR3 bases: TGCAGCGCCGGTCCGAGGTTGACCTCCTACAATGAGCAGTTCTTC. This sequence encodes CSAGPRLTSYNEQFF.

The chain links TRBV6-1 to TRBJ2-7; TRBD1 matches 8 bases. Unmatched junction bases numbered 5, after V lost 4 bases and J lost 3 bases. This CDR3 comprises 14 residues. Germline V lookup: CDR1 MNHNS, CDR2 SASEGT. In DNA form, the CDR3 reads TGTGCCAGCAGTGGGACAGGGTTTGGCTACGAGCAGTACTTC. Its translation: CASSGTGFGYEQYF.